The 4 T cell receptor beta chains reported below all come from one sample, sequenced in a study of cytomegalovirus exposure and HLA in healthy donors. PCR involved 60 Vbeta and 13 Jbeta primers. Produced via immunoSEQ multiplex PCR; TCRdb's table is partial and in-frame only. The table has around 74,000 clones, roughly 74% seen once; the top ten hold 3% to 3.5%. Source material: PBMCs. Every receptor here comes from a man aged 40-49 years in good health and CMV-seronegative.

The chain has TRBV5-1 and TRBJ2-2, with 8 bases lining up with TRBD1. The CDR3 contains 15 residues. Losses at the gene ends were 4 bases for V and 3 bases for J; bases not matched to a gene: 5. Germline CDR1 SGHRS, CDR2 YFSETQ. CDR3 loop: CASSPMTGDTGELFF. The CDR3 DNA is TGCGCCAGCAGCCCTATGACAGGGGACACCGGGGAGCTGTTTTTT.

As concerns this clone: At one end, the junction sequence differs from germline, possibly due to a read error. The V and J genes are TRBV7-7 and TRBJ2-5; TRBD1 matches at 7 bases. The J call may be mistaken, given a closer DNA end match to TRBJ2-7. The CDR3 has 14 amino acids. The V gene's germline CDR1 is SSHAT and CDR2 FNYEAQ (reference sequence). The DNA for the CDR3 is TGTGCTAGCAGCCCGGAAACAGGGGCCTACGAGCAGTACTTC. This encodes CASSPETGAYEQYF.

The CDR3 coding sequence is TGTGCCAGTAGTATAATGGTCAGGGTCACAGATACGCAGTATTTT. It encodes CASSIMVRVTDTQYF. The chain links TRBV19 to TRBJ2-3, with a possible D match to TRBD1 (5 bases). Deletions cut 2 bases from V and 2 bases from J, with 11 bases between. Germline loops: CDR1 LNHDA, CDR2 SQIVND (reference sequence). This CDR3 is 15 amino acids long.

This chain uses TRBV7-6 with TRBJ2-6; D remains unclear. Germline lookup yields CDR1 SGHVS and CDR2 FNYEAQ. Trimming stripped 8 bases from V and 0 bases from J, with 8 bases between. There are 14 residues in the CDR3. Here the CDR3 reads CASSERSGANVLTF. Here the CDR3 DNA reads TGTGCCAGCTCCGAGCGCTCTGGGGCCAACGTCCTGACTTTC.